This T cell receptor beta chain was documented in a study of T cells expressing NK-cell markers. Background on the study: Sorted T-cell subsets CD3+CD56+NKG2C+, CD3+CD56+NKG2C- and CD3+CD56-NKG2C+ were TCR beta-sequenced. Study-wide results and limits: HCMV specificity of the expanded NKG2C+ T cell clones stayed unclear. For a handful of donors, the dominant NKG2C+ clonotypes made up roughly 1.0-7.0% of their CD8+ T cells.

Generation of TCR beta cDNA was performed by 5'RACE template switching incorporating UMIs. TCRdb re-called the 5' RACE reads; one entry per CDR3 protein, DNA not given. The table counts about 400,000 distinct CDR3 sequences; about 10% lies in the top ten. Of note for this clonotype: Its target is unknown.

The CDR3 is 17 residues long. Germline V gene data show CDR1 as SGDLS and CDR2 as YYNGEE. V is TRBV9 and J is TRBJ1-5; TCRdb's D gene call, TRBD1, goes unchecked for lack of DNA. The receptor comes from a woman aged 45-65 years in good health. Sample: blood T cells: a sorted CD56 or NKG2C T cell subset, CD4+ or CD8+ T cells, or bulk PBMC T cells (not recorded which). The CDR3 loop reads CASSVGPVPGGNQPQHF.